The sequence of this T cell receptor beta chain was determined in a study of blood T cells in healthy people across ages. The CDR3 is 13 residues long. J lost 5 bases, V lost 5 bases, and 3 bases had no gene match. Germline CDR1 and CDR2: MNHEY and SMNVEV (reference sequence). Findings and caveats of the study: Unsorted PBMC input precluded a conclusive naive versus antigen-experienced comparison.

It was with a sample-barcoded 5' primer and a J-beta primer mix that a second PCR of roughly 7 to 12 cycles was run. Every cDNA molecule carried a tag from a template-switch adaptor bearing 12 random nucleotides. TCRdb independently ran MiXCR on the 5' RACE reads; one entry per CDR3 protein. The sample has around 800,000 distinct CDR3 sequences, 53% seen once. The sample providers were healthy Caucasian people from Russia, aged about 6 to 100. This clonotype was seen a handful of times. Its antigen remains unknown. The sequencing input was blood. The chain carries TRBV27 and TRBJ2-1, with 7 bases matching TRBD1. The origin of this receptor is an elderly man in good health. The CDR3 DNA is TGTGCCAGCAGTGGACAGGCCAACAATGAGCAGTTCTTC. It yields the protein CASSGQANNEQFF.